This paragraph reports one T cell receptor (beta chain). Sequenced by immunoSEQ multiplex PCR; TCRdb stores in-frame clones only, minus some. The table lists fewer than 800,000 clones, 92% of them singletons, with 24% in the top ten. The sample originates from a study of shared clonotypes between healthy human individuals. Cells designated naive CD8 were CD45RO-negative and were positively selected for CCR7, with terminally differentiated effector memory CD45RA+ cells excluded. Trimming shortened V by 2 bases and J by 5 bases, and 8 bases separated the two germline ends. Germline V CDR1 and CDR2: SGDLS, YYNGEE. The CDR3 covers 13 residues.

The rearrangement uses TRBV9 and TRBJ2-1; D not certain. Sample: naive CD8+ T cells sorted from blood. The receptor was isolated from a young man in good health. Here the CDR3 DNA reads TGTGCCAGCAGCGTTTATGGCCACAATGAGCAGTTCTTC. Protein: CASSVYGHNEQFF.